The source of this T cell receptor (beta chain) is a study of T cell responses to AZD1222 COVID-19 vaccine. Background on the study: Second-dose intervals of approximately 4 or approximately 12 weeks were pooled.

Study outcomes and limitations: A rise in Spike-specific TCR breadth and depth followed two AZD1222 doses. Sampling that yielded the repertoires occurred only after the peak T cell response. Most donors were white British, females outnumbered males, and clonal diversity was possibly underestimated.

Libraries were prepared by immunoSEQ multiplex PCR; TCRdb keeps only in-frame clonotypes and omits some of them. The sample lists 100,000 to 150,000 clones, approximately 88% occurring once. In the case of this clone: The antigen is not known.

This CDR3 has 14 amino acids. The ends lost 3 bases at V and 8 bases at J; junction bases unmatched: 4. Germline CDR1 is SGHTS and CDR2 is YDEGEE. V gene TRBV5-8 combines with J gene TRBJ1-6; 8 nucleotides line up with TRBD1. This clonotype originated in an adult in good health. The source material was peripheral blood, sampled on day 0 of AZD1222 vaccination. This CDR3 is CASSSGQEDSPLHF. CDR3 bases: TGTGCCAGCAGCTCGGGACAGGAGGATTCACCCCTCCACTTT.